These 5 T cell receptor beta chains were sequenced from one sample in a study of shared clonotypes between healthy human individuals. Data came from immunoSEQ multiplex PCR; TCRdb stores just in-frame clones and leaves some out. The top ten clones hold 0.37% of a sample with a few million clones, 92% of them seen once. Sequencing input: naive CD4+ T cells from PBMCs. Subset reported: CD45RA+ positively selected. These receptors all come from a man between 18 and 35 years old in good health. Some clones in this sample may be carry-over from other donors' samples.

The V gene is TRBV5-1, the J gene TRBJ2-1; 9 positions match TRBD2. The germline V gene encodes CDR1 SGHRS and CDR2 YFSETQ. This CDR3 comprises 16 residues. Unmatched junction bases numbered 10, after V lost 0 bases and J lost 9 bases. CDR3 in amino acids: CASSLDAGLALFEQFF. CDR3 nucleotide sequence: TGCGCCAGCAGCTTGGATGCGGGACTAGCTTTGTTTGAGCAGTTCTTC.

The V gene is TRBV7-2, the J gene TRBJ1-2; 7 nucleotides align to TRBD1. CDR1 and CDR2 from the germline V gene are SGHTA and FQGNSA. This CDR3 is 12 amino acids long. Germline trimming cut 2 bases from V and 7 bases from J; bases unmatched to any gene: 1. CDR3 DNA: TGTGCCAGCAGCTTAAAGGGGGCTGGCTACACCTTC. Translating gives CASSLKGAGYTF.

This chain connects TRBV10-3 to TRBJ2-7; 8 positions match TRBD2. CDR1 and CDR2 from the germline V gene are ENHRY and SYGVKD. This CDR3 is 15 amino acids long. Losses at the gene ends were 8 bases for V and 1 base for J; bases not matched to a gene: 10. Here the CDR3 DNA reads TGTGCCATCTCCCAGCGGGGGCCTCCTTCCTACGAGCAGTACTTC. It encodes CAISQRGPPSYEQYF.

The chain employs TRBV2 and TRBJ2-6; no reliable D call. The CDR3 length is 18 residues. Germline V gene data show CDR1 as SNHLY and CDR2 as FYNNEI. Between the trimmed V and J ends, which lost 0 bases and 0 bases, there was a span of 12 bases. CDR3 residues: CASSEAPPWVSGANVLTF. For the CDR3, the DNA is TGTGCCAGCAGTGAAGCGCCCCCATGGGTCTCTGGGGCCAACGTCCTGACTTTC. Based on the CDR3 plus reference TRBV2 and TRBJ2-6, the full variable domain is EPEVTQTPSHQVTQMGQEVILRCVPISNHLYFYWYRQILGQKVEFLVSFYNNEISEKSEIFDDQFSVERPDGSNFTLKIRSTKLEDSAMYFCASSEAPPWVSGANVLTFGAGSRLTVL.

J is TRBJ1-3 and V is TRBV2, with D possibly being TRBD1 (6 bases). V lost 6 bases to trimming and J lost 0 bases, with 12 bases between them. The CDR3 extends over 15 amino acids. The germline V gene has CDR1 SNHLY and CDR2 FYNNEI. The CDR3 loop is CASSLTGFSGNTIYF. The CDR3 coding sequence is TGTGCCAGCAGCCTAACAGGGTTCTCTGGAAACACCATATATTTT.